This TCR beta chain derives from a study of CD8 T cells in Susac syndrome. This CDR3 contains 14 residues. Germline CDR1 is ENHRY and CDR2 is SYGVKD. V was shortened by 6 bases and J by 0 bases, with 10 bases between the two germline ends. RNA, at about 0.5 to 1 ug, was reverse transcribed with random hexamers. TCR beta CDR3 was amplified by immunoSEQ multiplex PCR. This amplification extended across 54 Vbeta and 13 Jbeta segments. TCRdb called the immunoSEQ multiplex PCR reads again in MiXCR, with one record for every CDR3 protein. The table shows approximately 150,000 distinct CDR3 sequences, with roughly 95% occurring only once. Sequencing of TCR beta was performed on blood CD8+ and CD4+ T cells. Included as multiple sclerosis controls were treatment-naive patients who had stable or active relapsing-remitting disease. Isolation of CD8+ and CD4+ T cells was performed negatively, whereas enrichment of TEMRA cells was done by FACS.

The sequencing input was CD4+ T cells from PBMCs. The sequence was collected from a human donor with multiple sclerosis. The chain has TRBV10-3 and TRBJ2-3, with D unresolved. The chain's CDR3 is CAISDLASTDTQYF. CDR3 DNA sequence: TGTGCCATCAGCGACCTCGCTAGCACAGATACGCAGTATTTT.